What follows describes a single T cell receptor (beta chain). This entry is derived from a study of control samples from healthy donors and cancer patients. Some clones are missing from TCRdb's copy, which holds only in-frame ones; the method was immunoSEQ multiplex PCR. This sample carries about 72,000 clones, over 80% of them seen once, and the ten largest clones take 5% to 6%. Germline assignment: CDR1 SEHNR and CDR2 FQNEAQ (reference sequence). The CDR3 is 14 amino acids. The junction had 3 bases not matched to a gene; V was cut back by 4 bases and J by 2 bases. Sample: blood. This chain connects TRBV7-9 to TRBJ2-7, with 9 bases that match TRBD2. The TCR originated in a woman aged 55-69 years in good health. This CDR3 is CASSYGTSPYEQYF. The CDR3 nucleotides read TGTGCCAGCAGCTACGGGACTAGCCCCTACGAGCAGTACTTC.